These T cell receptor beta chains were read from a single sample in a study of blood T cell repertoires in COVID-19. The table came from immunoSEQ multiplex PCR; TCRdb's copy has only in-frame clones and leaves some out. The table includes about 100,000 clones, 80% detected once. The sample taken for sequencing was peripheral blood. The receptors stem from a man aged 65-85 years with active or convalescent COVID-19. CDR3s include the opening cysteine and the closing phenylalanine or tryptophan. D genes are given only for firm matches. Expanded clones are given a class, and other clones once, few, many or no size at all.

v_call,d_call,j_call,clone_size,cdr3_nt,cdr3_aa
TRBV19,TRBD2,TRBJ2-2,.,TGTGCCAGTCGCACGACTCGCGGGGGGGGGTTCTGGAACACCGGGGAGCTGTTTTTT,CASRTTRGGGFWNTGELFF
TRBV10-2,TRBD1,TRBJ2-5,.,TGCGCCAGCAGCCAGGACAGGGAGGAGACCCAGTACTTC,CASSQDREETQYF
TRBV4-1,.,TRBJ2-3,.,TGCGCCAGCAGCCAAGTCAATTTGGTACGGACAGATACGCAGTATTTT,CASSQVNLVRTDTQYF
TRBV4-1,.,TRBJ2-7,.,TGCGCCAGCAGCCTAGTAGTGGGGAGCTCCTACGAGCAGTACTTC,CASSLVVGSSYEQYF
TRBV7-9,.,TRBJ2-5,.,TGTGCCAGCAGCTTGAGCGGGACAGGAGAGACCCAGTACTTC,CASSLSGTGETQYF
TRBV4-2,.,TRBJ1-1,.,TGTGCCAGCAGCCAAGGCGGGCAGGCAATGGGAGCTTTCTTT,CASSQGGQAMGAFF
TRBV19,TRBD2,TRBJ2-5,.,TGTGCCAGTAGTCTCTCGACTAGCGGGGAGACCCAGTACTTC,CASSLSTSGETQYF
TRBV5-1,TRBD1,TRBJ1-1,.,TGCGCCAGCAGCCCGGGACAGGGGGCGCGGGTCAGCACTGAAGCTTTCTTT,CASSPGQGARVSTEAFF
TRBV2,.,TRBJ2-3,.,TGTGCCAGCGCCAGGGCCCAGTCCACAGATACGCAGTATTTT,CASARAQSTDTQYF
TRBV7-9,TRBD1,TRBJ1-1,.,TGTGCCAGCAGCTTAACAGGGGGGTGGGACACTGAAGCTTTCTTT,CASSLTGGWDTEAFF
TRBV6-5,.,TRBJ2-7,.,TGTGCCAGCAGTTCTCCTAGGGGGGAGCAGTACTTC,CASSSPRGEQYF
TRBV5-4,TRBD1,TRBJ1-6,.,TGTGCCAGCAGCGTAGGACAGGGGGTTGATTCACCCCTCCACTTT,CASSVGQGVDSPLHF
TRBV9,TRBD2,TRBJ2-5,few,TGTGCCAGCAGCGTGGAAGGGACTAGCGGAGAGACCCAGTACTTC,CASSVEGTSGETQYF
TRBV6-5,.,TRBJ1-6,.,TGTGCCAGCACCCCCGGCCGGGGGGGGAATTCACCCCTCCACTTT,CASTPGRGGNSPLHF
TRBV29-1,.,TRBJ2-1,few,TGCAGCGTTGGGGAGACTGAGCAGTTCTTC,CSVGETEQFF
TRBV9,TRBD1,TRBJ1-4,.,TGTGCCAGCAGCGAAGGGACAGCTAATGAAAAACTGTTTTTT,CASSEGTANEKLFF
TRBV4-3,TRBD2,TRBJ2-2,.,TGCGCCAGCAGCCCGGAGCCGGGGGGATGGAACACCGGGGAGCTGTTTTTT,CASSPEPGGWNTGELFF
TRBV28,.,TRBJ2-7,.,TGTGCCAGCAGTTTATTGGGCGTCTCCTACGAGCAGTACTTC,CASSLLGVSYEQYF
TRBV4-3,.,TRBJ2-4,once,TGCGCCAGCAGCCAAGAACTAGGGATTAGTCCAAACATTCAGTACTTC,CASSQELGISPNIQYF
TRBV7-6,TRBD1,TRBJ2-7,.,TGTGCCAGCAGCCTTTATCATCCGGGGACAGGGTCCTACGAGCAGTACTTC,CASSLYHPGTGSYEQYF